One sample yielded the 23 T cell receptor beta chains listed below, sequenced in a study of cytomegalovirus exposure and HLA in healthy donors. PCR amplification relied on 60 Vbeta primers (plus 13 Jbeta primers). Data came from immunoSEQ multiplex PCR; TCRdb stores just in-frame clones and leaves some out. The repertoire holds about 300,000 clones, with about nine tenths as singletons. The specimen sequenced was PBMCs. These TCRs come from a man aged 35 to 55 in good health and CMV-seropositive.

V and J are TRBV2 and TRBJ2-5, with D hard to call. V lost 1 base and J 1 base, leaving 10 bases between the germline ends. The CDR3 sequence is 15 residues long. CDR1 and CDR2 (germline): SNHLY, FYNNEI. The CDR3 bases are TGTGCCAGCAGTGAAGATGGTGGCTCCCAAGAGACCCAGTACTTC. As protein: CASSEDGGSQETQYF.

V is TRBV6-5 and J is TRBJ2-1, with D hard to call. The germline V gene has CDR1 MNHEY and CDR2 SVGAGI. This CDR3 has 15 residues. With 6 bases removed from V and 0 bases from J, the gap between germline ends came to 12 bases. CDR3 region: CASRDIRSSYNEQFF. For the CDR3, the DNA is TGTGCCAGCAGAGACATCCGATCCTCCTACAATGAGCAGTTCTTC.

The V and J genes are TRBV7-3 and TRBJ2-1; a weak D match, TRBD1 (6 bases). Trimming left V 3 bases short and J 5 bases short, with 14 bases between. This CDR3 is built from 15 residues. Germline assignment: CDR1 SGHTA and CDR2 FQGTGA. Here the CDR3 reads CASSFLGAGDNEQFF. CDR3 nucleotide sequence: TGTGCCAGCAGCTTTTTAGGGGCAGGGGACAATGAGCAGTTCTTC.

This sequence joins TRBV25-1 and TRBJ1-5, with 8 bases aligning to TRBD1. Germline CDR1 MGHDK, CDR2 SYGVNS. This CDR3 spans 14 amino acids. V lost 8 bases and J lost 0; bases outside the gene matches: 3. As DNA, the CDR3 is TGTGCCAGCCAGGACAGGGATAGCAATCAGCCCCAGCATTTT. Translating it yields CASQDRDSNQPQHF.

The V gene is TRBV6-5, the J gene TRBJ2-3; 7 bases agree with TRBD2. Germline V CDR1 and CDR2: MNHEY, SVGAGI. V dropped 6 bases and J dropped 4; count of bases not matched to a gene: 7. The CDR3 is 14 amino acids. The CDR3 DNA follows: TGTGCCAGCAGCTTACTAGCGTCGGCAGATACGCAGTATTTT. Its translation is CASSLLASADTQYF.

This clone came up once. The V gene is TRBV4-1, the J gene TRBJ2-7, with D hard to call. Trimming cost V 1 base and J 8 bases, with 9 bases left between them. Germline lookup yields CDR1 MGHRA and CDR2 YSYEKL. The CDR3 is 12 residues long. The CDR3 DNA is TGCGCCAGCAGCCAAGCGCTAGAGAAGCAGTACTTC. This sequence encodes CASSQALEKQYF.

This clone was counted a single time. The V call is TRBV11-3, the J call TRBJ1-4, with 8 positions matching TRBD1. The V gene end was trimmed by 1 base and the J gene end by 7 bases; junction bases not matched to a gene: 8. This CDR3 has 16 amino acids. The germline CDR1 and CDR2 sequences are SGHNT and YENEEA. CDR3 sequence (DNA): TGTGCCAGCAGCTTAGTCGGTAAACAGGGGGGTGAAAAACTGTTTTTT. Amino acid sequence: CASSLVGKQGGEKLFF.

The chain has TRBV5-4 and TRBJ1-3; 10 bases align to TRBD1. The CDR3 totals 15 residues. With V trimmed by 4 bases and J by 4 bases, 5 bases remained unmatched. CDR1 is SGHNT and CDR2 is YYREEE in the germline V gene (reference sequence). For the CDR3, the DNA is TGTGCCAGCAGCGTGGGGACAGGGGCAGGAAACACCATATATTTT. This translates into CASSVGTGAGNTIYF. Variable domain in full (rest from reference TRBV5-4 and TRBJ1-3): ETGVTQSPTHLIKTRGQQVTLRCSSQSGHNTVSWYQQALGQGPQFIFQYYREEENGRGNFPPRFSGLQFPNYSSELNVNALELDDSALYLCASSVGTGAGNTIYFGEGSWLTVV.

There are a few counts of this clone. The chain combines TRBV18 with TRBJ1-1, with D perhaps matching TRBD1 (5 bases). Trimming stripped 3 bases from V and 1 base from J, with 15 bases between. The CDR3 covers 16 residues. The germline CDR1 and CDR2 sequences are KGHSH and LQKENI. The CDR3 loop reads CASSPFQGTSNTEAFF. In DNA, the CDR3 is TGTGCCAGCTCACCTTTTCAGGGCACGTCGAACACTGAAGCTTTCTTT.

The CDR3, as DNA: TGTGCCAGCAGTCAGACAGGCTATAATGAAAAACTGTTTTTT. Protein product: CASSQTGYNEKLFF. The chain carries TRBV6-6 and TRBJ1-4, with D perhaps matching TRBD1 (6 bases). The CDR3 spans 14 residues. Germline V gene sequence: CDR1 MNHNY, CDR2 SVGAGI (reference sequence). V lost 5 bases to trimming and J lost 4 bases, with 11 bases between them.

The gene calls are TRBV6-1 and TRBJ2-7; D ambiguous. The CDR3 consists of 11 residues. V lost 4 bases and J 4 bases, leaving 5 bases between the germline ends. CDR1 is MNHNS and CDR2 is SASEGT in the germline V gene. The CDR3: CASSGRYEQYF. The CDR3 DNA reads as TGTGCCAGCAGTGGCAGGTACGAGCAGTACTTC.

The J gene is TRBJ2-5, the V gene TRBV7-2; 8 bases line up with TRBD1. CDR3 length: 15 amino acids. The V gene's germline CDR1 is SGHTA and CDR2 FQGNSA. V was clipped by 1 base and J by 3 bases; unmatched bases: 4. CDR3 loop: CASSLGGGQEETQYF. In nucleotides, the CDR3 is TGTGCCAGCAGCTTAGGAGGGGGACAGGAAGAGACCCAGTACTTC.

The chain employs TRBV28 and TRBJ1-3; D call uncertain. Trimming took 3 bases from V and 4 from J, leaving 4 bases between them. Per germline, CDR1 MDHEN and CDR2 SYDVKM. CDR3 length: 12 amino acids. The CDR3 loop is CASSLTGNTIYF. CDR3 sequence (DNA): TGTGCCAGCAGTTTGACAGGAAACACCATATATTTT.

The rearrangement uses TRBV5-1 and TRBJ2-3; D might be TRBD1 (6 bases). The CDR3 runs to 17 residues. The V end lost 1 base, the J end lost 0 bases, and 15 bases lay between the germline ends. Germline assignment: CDR1 SGHRS and CDR2 YFSETQ. The DNA for the CDR3 is TGCGCCAGCAGCTTGCCCTCGACAGGACTTAGCACAGATACGCAGTATTTT. Protein product: CASSLPSTGLSTDTQYF.

The V gene is TRBV27, the J gene TRBJ2-7, with TRBD2 as a possible D gene (5 bases). The ends were cut back, 5 bases at V and 2 bases at J, with 16 bases in the middle. The length of the CDR3 is 15 residues. Germline loops: CDR1 MNHEY, CDR2 SMNVEV (reference sequence). Written as DNA, the CDR3 is TGTGCCAGCAGTATGGACTCAGGCTTAACCTACGAGCAGTACTTC. This translates into CASSMDSGLTYEQYF.

V usage is TRBV5-6 and J usage is TRBJ2-3; TRBD1 agrees at 8 bases. The CDR3 is made up of 15 amino acids. J was trimmed by 6 bases and V by 1 base; bases with no gene match: 7. CDR1 is SGHDT and CDR2 is YYEEEE in the germline V gene. The CDR3 coding sequence is TGTGCCAGCAGCTTGCAGGGGGCTCGATTTGATACGCAGTATTTT. This sequence encodes CASSLQGARFDTQYF.

V gene TRBV18 combines with J gene TRBJ2-2; 8 nucleotides line up with TRBD1. The junction had 4 bases not matched to a gene; V was cut back by 2 bases and J by 2 bases. Per germline, CDR1 KGHSH and CDR2 LQKENI. The CDR3 consists of 16 residues. CDR3 DNA: TGTGCCAGCTCACCATACCAGGGGGCTAACACCGGGGAGCTGTTTTTT. Translation gives CASSPYQGANTGELFF.

The chain recombines TRBV19 with TRBJ1-2; 8 nucleotides align to TRBD1. There are 15 residues in the CDR3. Per germline, CDR1 LNHDA and CDR2 SQIVND (reference sequence). V lost 2 bases to trimming and J lost 0 bases; unmatched junction nucleotides: 2. The CDR3 here is CASSIRDRTNYGYTF. CDR3 nucleotides: TGTGCCAGTAGTATAAGGGACAGGACTAACTATGGCTACACCTTC.

The chain combines TRBV5-4 with TRBJ2-2; D gene unclear. The CDR3 loop spans 15 amino acids. Looked up from germline, CDR1 is SGHNT and CDR2 is YYREEE (reference sequence). V was clipped by 1 base and J by 2 bases, with 9 bases between them. For the CDR3, the DNA is TGTGCCAGCAGCTTGACTGATTATAACACCGGGGAGCTGTTTTTT. It specifies CASSLTDYNTGELFF. The variable domain in full, with the rest retrieved from reference TRBV5-4 and TRBJ2-2, is ETGVTQSPTHLIKTRGQQVTLRCSSQSGHNTVSWYQQALGQGPQFIFQYYREEENGRGNFPPRFSGLQFPNYSSELNVNALELDDSALYLCASSLTDYNTGELFFGEGSRLTVL.

In its sample, this clone was seen once. The rearrangement uses TRBV19 and TRBJ1-2; D is unclear. The CDR3 length is 14 residues. The V and J ends lost 7 bases and 3 bases respectively, with 15 bases between them. CDR1 is LNHDA, CDR2 SQIVND, per germline (reference sequence). CDR3: CASNIAGIHYGYTF. CDR3 nucleotide sequence: TGTGCCAGTAATATTGCGGGGATTCACTATGGCTACACCTTC.

The chain carries TRBV4-1 and TRBJ2-7; 8 bases line up with TRBD1. J gave up 5 bases and V 0 bases, and 18 bases lay outside the gene matches. The CDR3 spans 19 residues. CDR1 is MGHRA, CDR2 YSYEKL, per germline. The CDR3 DNA reads TGCGCCAGCAGCCAAGATTTCATTGGTGGGGCAGGGGGCAATCACGAGCAGTACTTC. This translates into CASSQDFIGGAGGNHEQYF.

The rearrangement uses TRBV10-3 and TRBJ2-7; 7 nucleotides align to TRBD1. From germline, CDR1 is ENHRY and CDR2 SYGVKD. The V gene end was trimmed by 11 bases and the J gene end by 2 bases; junction bases not matched to a gene: 9. The CDR3 has 13 residues. The CDR3 loop is CASRAGGTYEQYF. The CDR3 coding sequence is TGTGCCTCTCGGGCAGGGGGAACCTACGAGCAGTACTTC.

CDR3 nucleotide sequence: TGTGCCAGCAGCCCGCGTAACTATGGCTACACCTTC. This encodes CASSPRNYGYTF. The rearrangement joins TRBV11-2 to TRBJ1-2; D is ambiguous. Germline-derived CDR1 and CDR2 are SGHAT and FQNNGV. The V end was cut by 5 bases, the J end by 1 base, with 5 bases between. There are 12 residues in the CDR3.